What follows are 20 T cell receptor beta chains derived from one specimen sequenced in a study of blood T cell repertoires in COVID-19. Only in-frame clones appear in the TCRdb table, and some are missing; sequencing was by immunoSEQ multiplex PCR. The sample lists around 260,000 clones; more than 85% were seen once. The sample was peripheral blood. These TCRs come from a man aged 25 to 40 with acute or convalescent COVID-19.

This clone showed up just a few times. The chain carries TRBV5-1 and TRBJ1-1; maybe TRBD1 (6 bases). Deletions cut 4 bases from V and 1 base from J, with 17 bases between. Germline values: CDR1 SGHRS, CDR2 YFSETQ. This CDR3 is 16 amino acids long. CDR3 coding DNA: TGCGCCAGCAGCCCCGAGCGGGGCAGGGGGAACACTGAAGCTTTCTTT. Protein sequence: CASSPERGRGNTEAFF.

The V call is TRBV12-3 or TRBV12-4, the J call TRBJ1-3; maybe TRBD1 (5 bases). The CDR3 runs 12 residues. The germline V and J ends were trimmed by 8 bases and 2 bases, with 7 bases remaining between them. CDR3 protein: CASDRAGNTIYF. CDR3 sequence (DNA): TGTGCCAGCGACAGAGCTGGAAACACCATATATTTT.

The rearrangement joins TRBV7-2 to TRBJ2-1, with a possible D match to TRBD2 (7 bases). This CDR3 spans 18 amino acids. The germline CDR1 and CDR2 sequences are SGHTA and FQGNSA. V was shortened by 3 bases and J by 3 bases, with 21 bases between the two germline ends. The CDR3, as DNA: TGTGCCAGCAGCTTGACCGTGGGGGGGGCGCGCCTCTACAATGAGCAGTTCTTC. It codes for CASSLTVGGARLYNEQFF.

The chain employs TRBV9 and TRBJ1-1; D is unclear. Germline CDR1 SGDLS, CDR2 YYNGEE. V was clipped by 4 bases and J by 3 bases, with 10 bases between them. The CDR3 runs 13 residues. The CDR3 DNA is TGTGCCAGCAGCTCTCAGGTATACACTGAAGCTTTCTTT. Protein product: CASSSQVYTEAFF.

This chain connects TRBV30 to TRBJ1-4, with a tentative D call TRBD1 (5 bases). The germline V and J ends were trimmed by 2 bases and 8 bases, with 9 bases remaining between them. Germline assignment: CDR1 GTSNPN and CDR2 SVGIG (reference sequence). The CDR3 is 12 residues long. As DNA, the CDR3 is TGTGCCTGGAGTTATCGGGGGGAAAAACTGTTTTTT. Its translation: CAWSYRGEKLFF.

Only one count was recorded for this clone. The DNA of the CDR3 is TGTGCCACCAGCAGGAGGACAGCGAGCTCCTACAATGAGCAGTTCTTC. The encoded protein is CATSRRTASSYNEQFF. The V gene is TRBV15, the J gene TRBJ2-1, with a possible D match to TRBD1 (6 bases). This CDR3 is built from 16 residues. Trimming took off 3 bases at V and 0 bases at J, with 12 bases between the two ends. Germline V CDR1 and CDR2: LNHNV, YYDKDF (reference sequence).

This sequence joins TRBV19 and TRBJ2-5; D perhaps matches TRBD2 (6 bases). Between the trimmed V and J ends, which lost 5 bases and 5 bases, there was a span of 6 bases. The CDR3 has 11 amino acids. Germline V gene sequence: CDR1 LNHDA, CDR2 SQIVND (reference sequence). The chain's CDR3 is CASSGGETQYF. CDR3 nucleotides: TGTGCCAGTAGTGGAGGGGAGACCCAGTACTTC.

Here the CDR3 reads CASMWTAVNEKLFF. In DNA, the CDR3 is TGTGCCAGCATGTGGACAGCAGTTAATGAAAAACTGTTTTTT. The rearrangement uses TRBV2 and TRBJ1-4; the D gene is possibly TRBD1 (6 bases). The CDR3 consists of 14 residues. V gave up 7 bases and J gave up 4 bases, with 13 bases separating them. Germline CDR1 and CDR2: SNHLY and FYNNEI.

The chain joins TRBV19 to TRBJ2-2; 9 bases agree with TRBD2. The J segment lost 3 bases and the V segment lost 7 bases, leaving 9 bases of the junction unmatched. The length of the CDR3 is 16 residues. The germline V gene has CDR1 LNHDA and CDR2 SQIVND (reference sequence). The CDR3 sequence: CASKLPGLAYTGELFF. DNA for the CDR3: TGTGCCAGTAAACTACCGGGACTAGCCTACACCGGGGAGCTGTTTTTT.

CDR3 sequence (DNA): TGTGCCAGTAGTATCGCAGTTAGCAATCAGCCCCAGCATTTT. It translates to CASSIAVSNQPQHF. V is TRBV19 and J is TRBJ1-5; D unclear. There are 14 residues in the CDR3. Deletions cut 3 bases from V and 0 bases from J, with 6 bases between. In germline, CDR1 is LNHDA, CDR2 SQIVND (reference sequence).

This clone was counted a single time. J is TRBJ1-1 and V is TRBV5-1; TRBD1 is a possible D gene (5 bases). CDR1 SGHRS and CDR2 YFSETQ come from the germline V gene. The CDR3 length is 14 residues. V lost 0 bases and J 1 base, leaving 7 bases between the germline ends. This CDR3 reads CASSLATGNTEAFF. CDR3 bases: TGCGCCAGCAGCTTGGCTACAGGGAACACTGAAGCTTTCTTT.

The J gene is TRBJ1-1, the V gene TRBV18; D gene uncertain. The CDR3 runs to 13 residues. With 1 base removed from V and 3 bases from J, the gap between germline ends came to 6 bases. CDR1 and CDR2 from the germline V gene are KGHSH and LQKENI. The CDR3 protein is CASSPRSDTEAFF. The CDR3 DNA reads TGTGCCAGCTCACCACGGAGCGACACTGAAGCTTTCTTT.

The chain is built from TRBV9 and TRBJ1-3, with D unresolved. This CDR3 is 13 amino acids long. Trimming shortened V by 3 bases and J by 1 base, and 5 bases separated the two germline ends. The germline CDR1 and CDR2 sequences are SGDLS and YYNGEE. CDR3 bases: TGTGCCAGCAGCGACAATTCTGGAAACACCATATATTTT. It encodes CASSDNSGNTIYF.

This chain links TRBV30 with TRBJ1-2, with 7 bases lining up with TRBD1. Germline V CDR1 and CDR2: GTSNPN, SVGIG (reference sequence). The CDR3 is made up of 15 amino acids. V gave up 3 bases and J gave up 4 bases; unmatched junction bases: 11. In nucleotides, the CDR3 is TGTGCCTGGAGAACTAAACAGGGGCTGAGCTATGGCTACACCTTC. Protein product: CAWRTKQGLSYGYTF.

The gene calls are TRBV27 and TRBJ1-1; TRBD1 matches at 7 bases. This CDR3 spans 17 amino acids. Germline V gene lookup returns CDR1 MNHEY and CDR2 SMNVEV (reference sequence). The junction had 14 bases not matched to a gene; V was cut back by 3 bases and J by 4 bases. The chain's CDR3 is CASSFKGAYQGSTEAFF. The CDR3, as DNA: TGTGCCAGCAGTTTTAAGGGGGCTTATCAGGGGAGCACTGAAGCTTTCTTT.

The chain uses TRBV28 and TRBJ2-2, with 8 bases identical to TRBD2. This CDR3 contains 14 residues. J lost 4 bases, V lost 6 bases, and 4 bases had no gene match. Germline V CDR1 and CDR2: MDHEN, SYDVKM. The CDR3 sequence is CASRGLVGTGELFF. In nucleotides, the CDR3 is TGTGCCAGCAGGGGACTAGTAGGCACCGGGGAGCTGTTTTTT. Complete variable domain (other parts from reference TRBV28 and TRBJ2-2): DVKVTQSSRYLVKRTGEKVFLECVQDMDHENMFWYRQDPGLGLRLIYFSYDVKMKEKGDIPEGYSVSREKKERFSLILESASTNQTSMYLCASRGLVGTGELFFGEGSRLTVL.

This sequence joins TRBV28 and TRBJ2-4, with D possibly TRBD2 on 6 matching bases. Between the trimmed V and J ends, which lost 6 bases and 7 bases, there was a span of 16 bases. The CDR3 is 14 amino acids. Germline loops: CDR1 MDHEN, CDR2 SYDVKM. This chain's CDR3 is CASRPRGLVNIQYF. The CDR3 DNA sequence: TGTGCCAGCAGACCCCGGGGGTTAGTGAACATTCAGTACTTC. Filled out from reference TRBV28 and TRBJ2-4, the complete variable domain reads DVKVTQSSRYLVKRTGEKVFLECVQDMDHENMFWYRQDPGLGLRLIYFSYDVKMKEKGDIPEGYSVSREKKERFSLILESASTNQTSMYLCASRPRGLVNIQYFGAGTRLSVL.

The rearrangement links TRBV11-2 to TRBJ2-7; D is possibly TRBD1 (5 bases). This CDR3 is 13 amino acids long. V was cut by 9 bases and J by 5 bases, with 17 bases left in between. CDR1 SGHAT and CDR2 FQNNGV come from the germline V gene. CDR3 sequence: CASRPPGKHEQYF. The CDR3, as DNA: TGTGCCAGTCGACCTCCAGGGAAACACGAGCAGTACTTC.

The V gene is TRBV6-5, the J gene TRBJ2-7; 7 nucleotides match TRBD1. Germline values: CDR1 MNHEY, CDR2 SVGAGI. CDR3 length equals 16 residues. Trimming at V came to 0 bases and at J to 0 bases, leaving 5 bases not matched to a gene. The DNA of the CDR3 is TGTGCCAGCAGTTACTCCGGGACAGCCCTCTCCTACGAGCAGTACTTC. This sequence encodes CASSYSGTALSYEQYF.

The V call is TRBV19, the J call TRBJ1-3, with unresolved D. The CDR3 runs to 14 residues. Trimming stripped 3 bases from V and 4 bases from J, with 10 bases between. Looked up from germline, CDR1 is LNHDA and CDR2 is SQIVND (reference sequence). The CDR3, as DNA: TGTGCCAGTAGTATCCCCGGCGGCGGAAACACCATATATTTT. This sequence encodes CASSIPGGGNTIYF.